This TCR beta chain was found in a study of blood T cell repertoires in COVID-19. Study-level background: COVID-19 samples, acute and convalescent, were from the United States, Italy and Spain. PBMCs, B-cell-depleted T cells, or T cells provided the cDNA or gDNA that made up the material.

Patients at the Seattle site were enrolled during active infection and followed longitudinally. This CDR3 contains 15 residues. The germline CDR1 and CDR2 sequences are SGHRS and YFSETQ. Trimming removed 6 bases from V and 0 bases from J; junction bases left unmatched: 8. This clone was recorded once. Original handling: Scientists estimated how many nucleated cells there were by amplifying reference gene primers. Assay used: immunoSEQ multiplex PCR; TCRdb lists only in-frame clones, some missing. V and J calls and clone size are copied from that table; D and trimming were computed from the DNA. The table lists about 150,000 clones, 70% to 90% of them singletons.

The TCR comes from a woman aged 60-70 years with COVID-19, enrolled during active disease. The specimen sequenced was peripheral blood. The rearrangement links TRBV5-1 to TRBJ1-1, with 7 bases matching TRBD1. CDR3 in DNA: TGCGCCAGCACCTCCGGGACAGCAATGAACACTGAAGCTTTCTTT. Its translation: CASTSGTAMNTEAFF.